The 5 T cell receptor beta chains below were found in one sample sequenced in a study of blood T cell repertoires in COVID-19. Sequencing was performed with immunoSEQ multiplex PCR; in TCRdb, only in-frame clones are kept and a portion is missing. Among some 250,000 clones listed, about 90% were seen once. The sequenced sample consisted of peripheral blood. These receptor sequences come from a woman in her twenties or thirties who had recovered from COVID-19.

The CDR3 DNA is TGTGCCAGCCGCACGGCCGTAGGGGCCGGCAATGAGCAGTTCTTC. Its translation is CASRTAVGAGNEQFF. V is TRBV7-2 and J is TRBJ2-1, with a tentative D call TRBD1 (5 bases). CDR1 SGHTA and CDR2 FQGNSA come from the germline V gene. CDR3 length: 15 residues. The germline V and J ends were trimmed by 8 bases and 6 bases, with 20 bases remaining between them.

V gene TRBV6-5 combines with J gene TRBJ2-3; D is undetermined. The CDR3 sequence is 15 residues long. Germline values: CDR1 MNHEY, CDR2 SVGAGI. Trimming left V 4 bases short and J 0 bases short, with 11 bases between. This CDR3 is CASSSFRSSTDTQYF. The CDR3 nucleotides read TGTGCCAGCAGTTCTTTCCGTTCTAGCACAGATACGCAGTATTTT.

Only a few counts were recorded for this clone. The chain couples TRBV7-3 to TRBJ2-7; no clear D. Per germline, CDR1 SGHTA and CDR2 FQGTGA. Deletions cut 5 bases from V and 2 bases from J, with 7 bases between. CDR3 length equals 12 residues. The CDR3 reads CASSPDTYEQYF. DNA of the CDR3: TGTGCCAGCAGCCCAGACACCTACGAGCAGTACTTC.

The chain joins TRBV5-5 to TRBJ2-1; D not resolved. CDR1 is SGHKS, CDR2 YYEKEE, per germline (reference sequence). With 5 bases removed from V and 3 bases from J, the gap between germline ends came to 12 bases. The CDR3 loop spans 14 amino acids. The DNA of the CDR3 is TGTGCCAGCAGGTCCTCGGTGCGCTACAATGAGCAGTTCTTC. Protein product: CASRSSVRYNEQFF.

Here the CDR3 reads CASSEAEGRNYGYTF. The CDR3 region has the DNA TGTGCCAGCAGTGAAGCGGAGGGGCGTAACTATGGCTACACCTTC. The rearrangement joins TRBV2 to TRBJ1-2; tentative D call: TRBD1 (5 bases). Germline CDR1 and CDR2: SNHLY and FYNNEI. Trimming removed 0 bases from V and 1 base from J, with 9 bases in between. The CDR3 runs to 15 residues.